The 27 T cell receptor beta chains below all came from one sample that was sequenced in a study of shared clonotypes between healthy human individuals. Clones were read by immunoSEQ multiplex PCR, and TCRdb kept only the in-frame ones, dropping some. The sample includes about 1.5 million clones, around 95% of them seen just once. Sequencing was performed on naive CD4+ T cells sorted from blood. Subset described: CD45RA+ positively selected. These receptor sequences come from a man aged 30 to 39 in good health.

The V and J genes are TRBV5-5 and TRBJ2-2; unclear D gene. Trimming left V 2 bases short and J 1 base short, with 12 bases between. Looked up from germline, CDR1 is SGHKS and CDR2 is YYEKEE (reference sequence). This CDR3 is built from 16 residues. CDR3: CASSFGPGLNTGELFF. The CDR3 DNA sequence: TGTGCCAGCAGCTTCGGCCCCGGATTGAACACCGGGGAGCTGTTTTTT.

The V and J genes are TRBV6-5 and TRBJ2-1; perhaps D is TRBD1 or TRBD2 (5 bases each). CDR3 size: 10 residues. Germline V lookup: CDR1 MNHEY, CDR2 SVGAGI. CDR3 coding DNA: TGTTCACACCTGAGGGGTGAGCAGTTCTTC. This gives the protein CSHLRGEQFF.

V gene TRBV6-1 combines with J gene TRBJ2-7; TRBD1 matches at 7 bases. The CDR3 is 14 residues long. Germline-derived CDR1 and CDR2 are MNHNS and SASEGT. The V gene end was trimmed by 1 base and the J gene end by 0 bases; junction bases not matched to a gene: 0. CDR3 DNA: TGTGCCAGCAGTGAAGGGGACAGCTCCTACGAGCAGTACTTC. Translation: CASSEGDSSYEQYF.

The chain couples TRBV7-3 to TRBJ2-1; D remains ambiguous. V was pared by 5 bases and J by 6 bases, with 11 bases between. CDR1 and CDR2 from the germline V gene are SGHTA and FQGTGA. This CDR3 has 13 amino acids. This CDR3 is CASSPRHLNEQFF. DNA of the CDR3: TGTGCCAGCAGCCCCCGACACCTCAATGAGCAGTTCTTC.

A note on this clone: The identical CDR3 is also encoded by other nucleotide sequences in the sample. The CDR3 bases are TGCGCCAGCAGCTTGGTGGGCAACACCGGGGAGCTGTTTTTT. It is translated as CASSLVGNTGELFF. The chain has TRBV5-1 and TRBJ2-2; D is unclear. V was cut by 0 bases and J by 2 bases, with 5 bases left in between. Per the germline V gene, CDR1 is SGHRS and CDR2 is YFSETQ. The CDR3 length is 14 residues.

The sample holds one count of this clone. The V gene is TRBV18, the J gene TRBJ2-1, with 9 bases aligning to TRBD1. V shed 5 bases and J 5 bases; nucleotides not matched to a gene: 7. Germline CDR1 is KGHSH and CDR2 is LQKENI. The CDR3 is 15 residues long. The CDR3 bases are TGTGCCAGCTCATCTATAGGACAGGGGAACAATGAGCAGTTCTTC. It encodes CASSSIGQGNNEQFF.

V gene TRBV5-4 combines with J gene TRBJ1-4; no clear D gene. The CDR3 sequence is 14 residues long. Germline V gene lookup returns CDR1 SGHNT and CDR2 YYREEE (reference sequence). The V end lost 5 bases, the J end lost 8 bases, and 16 bases lay between the germline ends. The CDR3 sequence: CASRPWSGKEKLFF. CDR3 nucleotides: TGTGCCAGCAGGCCCTGGAGTGGAAAGGAAAAACTGTTTTTT.

This chain links TRBV6-6 with TRBJ2-7; D not resolved. This CDR3 is built from 15 residues. From germline, CDR1 is MNHNY and CDR2 SVGAGI (reference sequence). V was cut by 6 bases and J by 0 bases, with 15 bases left in between. This CDR3 is CASSPMGISSYEQYF. The CDR3, as DNA: TGTGCCAGCAGCCCGATGGGGATTAGCTCCTACGAGCAGTACTTC.

This sequence joins TRBV27 and TRBJ1-2; D remains ambiguous. This CDR3 region has 14 residues. V gave up 3 bases and J gave up 4 bases, with 12 bases separating them. The germline V gene has CDR1 MNHEY and CDR2 SMNVEV (reference sequence). CDR3 DNA: TGTGCCAGCAGTTTGGCCCCCCGGACCTATGGCTACACCTTC. This gives the protein CASSLAPRTYGYTF.

The chain links TRBV5-6 to TRBJ2-7; 8 positions agree with TRBD2. The V and J ends lost 4 bases and 3 bases, in that order; junction bases with no gene match: 6. From germline, CDR1 is SGHDT and CDR2 YYEEEE. The CDR3 is 14 amino acids. The CDR3 DNA reads TGTGCCAGCAGCCATGGGACTAGGGTCTACGAGCAGTACTTC. This translates into CASSHGTRVYEQYF.

The chain uses TRBV30 and TRBJ1-1, with TRBD1 matching over 9 bases. There are 13 residues in the CDR3. Looked up from germline, CDR1 is GTSNPN and CDR2 is SVGIG (reference sequence). Trimming at V came to 3 bases and at J to 3 bases, leaving 2 bases not matched to a gene. The CDR3 here is CAWSRTGDTEAFF. The CDR3 nucleotides are TGTGCCTGGAGCCGGACAGGGGACACTGAAGCTTTCTTT.

The chain joins TRBV7-3 to TRBJ2-1; TRBD2 matches 10 bases. This CDR3 has 15 amino acids. From germline, CDR1 is SGHTA and CDR2 FQGTGA. Trimming cost V 3 bases and J 2 bases; bases outside gene matches: 1. The CDR3 bases are TGTGCCAGCAGCTTCGGACTAGCGGCCTACAATGAGCAGTTCTTC. Amino acid sequence: CASSFGLAAYNEQFF.

V gene TRBV18 combines with J gene TRBJ2-1; TRBD2 matches at 13 bases. The V and J ends lost 3 bases and 9 bases, in that order; junction bases with no gene match: 5. Looked up from germline, CDR1 is KGHSH and CDR2 is LQKENI. The CDR3 consists of 15 residues. In nucleotides, the CDR3 is TGTGCCAGCTCACCCTGGACTAGCGGGAGACCTGAGCAGTTCTTC. Amino acids: CASSPWTSGRPEQFF.

This chain connects TRBV14 to TRBJ1-4; the D gene is possibly TRBD1 (6 bases). The CDR3 length is 14 residues. Germline V gene sequence: CDR1 SGHDN, CDR2 FVKESK. V lost 4 bases and J lost 7, with 13 bases in between. CDR3 region: CASSRSGVGEKLFF. DNA of the CDR3: TGTGCCAGCAGCCGCTCAGGGGTTGGTGAAAAACTGTTTTTT.

Comments on this clone: The sample carries other DNA sequences with the same CDR3. V and J are TRBV7-9 and TRBJ2-5; D is uncertain. The CDR3 has 14 residues. The germline gives CDR1 SEHNR, CDR2 FQNEAQ (reference sequence). V was cut by 4 bases and J by 1 base, with 10 bases left in between. In DNA form, the CDR3 reads TGTGCCAGCAGCTGGACCTCAGGCCAAGAGACCCAGTACTTC. This translates into CASSWTSGQETQYF. Full variable domain (outside the CDR3, taken from reference TRBV7-9 and TRBJ2-5): DTGVSQNPRHKITKRGQNVTFRCDPISEHNRLYWYRQTLGQGPEFLTYFQNEAQLEKSRLLSDRFSAERPKGSFSTLEIQRTEQGDSAMYLCASSWTSGQETQYFGPGTRLLVL.

This clone was seen once. The chain recombines TRBV2 with TRBJ1-2; 7 positions agree with TRBD1. This CDR3 is 12 amino acids long. V shed 6 bases and J 5 bases; nucleotides not matched to a gene: 3. CDR1 is SNHLY, CDR2 FYNNEI, per germline. Here the CDR3 DNA reads TGTGCCAGCAGCGGGACAGCATATGGCTACACCTTC. Translating it yields CASSGTAYGYTF.

This rearrangement joins TRBV6-1 to TRBJ2-1; TRBD2 matches at 10 bases. V shed 2 bases and J 5 bases; nucleotides not matched to a gene: 3. The CDR3 has 15 amino acids. CDR1 and CDR2 from the germline V gene are MNHNS and SASEGT. The CDR3 here is CASSERTSGHNEQFF. CDR3 nucleotide sequence: TGTGCCAGCAGTGAAAGGACTAGCGGCCACAATGAGCAGTTCTTC.

This clone was counted once. V is TRBV28 and J is TRBJ2-7; tentatively, D is TRBD2 (5 bases). This CDR3 has 15 residues. Trimming left V 5 bases short and J 3 bases short, with 17 bases between. Germline CDR1 and CDR2: MDHEN and SYDVKM. CDR3 sequence: CASSLQRVGSYEQYF. The CDR3 nucleotides read TGTGCCAGCAGTCTCCAGAGGGTGGGGAGCTACGAGCAGTACTTC.

The count of this clone is one. This rearrangement joins TRBV9 to TRBJ2-1; TRBD2 aligns across 11 bases. The CDR3 totals 18 residues. J gave up 4 bases and V 1 base, and 10 bases lay outside the gene matches. CDR1 is SGDLS and CDR2 is YYNGEE in the germline V gene. CDR3 DNA sequence: TGTGCCAGCAGCGTACTAGCGGGAGGATCACGAAATTACAATGAGCAGTTCTTC. Translation gives CASSVLAGGSRNYNEQFF. Complete variable domain (other parts from reference TRBV9 and TRBJ2-1): DSGVTQTPKHLITATGQRVTLRCSPRSGDLSVYWYQQSLDQGLQFLIQYYNGEERAKGNILERFSAQQFPDLHSELNLSSLELGDSALYFCASSVLAGGSRNYNEQFFGPGTRLTVL.

The J gene is TRBJ2-1, the V gene TRBV4-3; D is unclear. This CDR3 is built from 12 residues. Germline CDR1 is LGHNA and CDR2 is YSLEER. V was pared by 3 bases and J by 9 bases, with 9 bases between. CDR3 amino acids: CASSQGSGEQFF. CDR3 sequence (DNA): TGCGCCAGCAGCCAGGGGTCGGGTGAGCAGTTCTTC.

This rearrangement joins TRBV28 to TRBJ2-4; no reliable D call. Trimming shortened V by 3 bases and J by 6 bases, and 6 bases separated the two germline ends. The CDR3 totals 12 residues. CDR1 and CDR2 from the germline V gene are MDHEN and SYDVKM. In nucleotides, the CDR3 is TGTGCCAGCAGTTTTCCCTCAAACATTCAGTACTTC. Translated, it gives CASSFPSNIQYF.

The count of this clone is one. Other DNA sequences from this sample encode an identical CDR3 as well. The gene calls are TRBV27 and TRBJ2-7; D possibly matches TRBD1 or TRBD2 (5 bases each). Germline V lookup: CDR1 MNHEY, CDR2 SMNVEV (reference sequence). Trimming took 3 bases from V and 2 from J, leaving 11 bases between them. There are 14 residues in the CDR3. The CDR3 region has the DNA TGTGCCAGCAGTTTCAACGTGGGACCCTACGAGCAGTACTTC. It specifies CASSFNVGPYEQYF.

The chain uses TRBV12-5 and TRBJ1-5, with 12 bases that match TRBD1. This CDR3 region has 19 residues. The germline gives CDR1 LGHNT, CDR2 FRNRAP. V was clipped by 5 bases and J by 4 bases; unmatched bases: 15. The chain's CDR3 is CASGNAGTGGRTVNQPQHF. Here the CDR3 DNA reads TGTGCTAGTGGTAATGCCGGGACAGGGGGCCGGACGGTAAATCAGCCCCAGCATTTT.

The V gene is TRBV10-1, the J gene TRBJ2-3; 10 positions agree with TRBD2. The CDR3 is 13 residues long. V dropped 6 bases and J dropped 4; count of bases not matched to a gene: 1. Germline CDR1 reads WNHNN; CDR2 reads SYGVQD (reference sequence). This CDR3 reads CASRLAGSDTQYF. Here the CDR3 DNA reads TGCGCCAGCAGACTAGCGGGATCAGATACGCAGTATTTT.

The chain uses TRBV4-1 and TRBJ1-3, with unresolved D. This CDR3 contains 17 residues. Germline assignment: CDR1 MGHRA and CDR2 YSYEKL. Trimming removed 4 bases at V and 0 bases at J, with 16 bases between. As DNA, the CDR3 is TGCGCCAGCAGCCTAACTCCGGGTGATTTCTCTGGAAACACCATATATTTT. Encoded protein: CASSLTPGDFSGNTIYF.

The CDR3: CASSQDRGGEKLFF. The CDR3 bases are TGTGCCAGCAGCCAGGACAGGGGAGGTGAAAAACTGTTTTTT. J is TRBJ1-4 and V is TRBV7-2; 9 nucleotides line up with TRBD1. Germline values: CDR1 SGHTA, CDR2 FQGNSA. The CDR3 covers 14 residues. The J segment lost 7 bases and the V segment lost 5 bases, leaving 5 bases of the junction unmatched.

Only one count was recorded for this clone. The V gene is TRBV29-1, the J gene TRBJ2-7, with D maybe TRBD1 (7 bases). CDR1 SQVTM and CDR2 ANQGSEA come from the germline V gene. Trimming pared 6 bases from V and 0 bases from J, leaving 12 bases between. The CDR3 contains 13 residues. The CDR3 sequence: CSVGRDSSYEQYF. The CDR3 DNA reads TGCAGCGTCGGGCGGGACAGCTCCTACGAGCAGTACTTC.